The 16 T cell receptor beta chains below were found in one sample sequenced in a study of siplizumab effects on memory and regulatory T cells. Method: immunoSEQ multiplex PCR; TCRdb's copy keeps in-frame clones and lacks some. The sample consists of tens of thousands of clones, 93% of them appearing once. The sample was CD8+ T cells sorted from blood. The receptors stem from a human donor in good health.

The chain uses TRBV27 and TRBJ2-7; 7 bases line up with TRBD2. Germline V gene sequence: CDR1 MNHEY, CDR2 SMNVEV (reference sequence). CDR3 size: 15 residues. V was pared by 2 bases and J by 3 bases, with 7 bases of the junction left unmatched. CDR3: CASSLAPGGFYEQYF. The CDR3 DNA sequence: TGTGCCAGCAGTTTAGCCCCGGGAGGATTCTACGAGCAGTACTTC.

V is TRBV11-3 and J is TRBJ2-1; 10 bases are a match to TRBD1. Germline CDR1 and CDR2: SGHNT and YENEEA. V shed 8 bases and J 6 bases; nucleotides not matched to a gene: 4. The CDR3 totals 13 residues. This CDR3 is CASGRTGGNEQFF. CDR3 bases: TGTGCCAGCGGACGGACAGGGGGCAATGAGCAGTTCTTC.

The J gene is TRBJ2-2, the V gene TRBV7-9, with D perhaps matching TRBD1 (5 bases). Germline CDR1 and CDR2: SEHNR and FQNEAQ (reference sequence). V was trimmed by 3 bases and J by 6 bases, leaving 17 bases between them. The length of the CDR3 is 16 residues. Here the CDR3 reads CASSFSRSQGSGELFF. CDR3 sequence (DNA): TGTGCCAGCAGCTTTAGCCGATCCCAGGGTTCCGGGGAGCTGTTTTTT.

The V gene is TRBV5-6, the J gene TRBJ1-5; D is perhaps TRBD1 (6 bases). CDR1 and CDR2 (germline): SGHDT, YYEEEE. With 2 bases removed from V and 6 bases from J, the gap between germline ends came to 12 bases. The CDR3 extends over 14 amino acids. DNA of the CDR3: TGTGCCAGCAGCTTAGGGGGGGCCAGTCAGCCCCAGCATTTT. Its protein is CASSLGGASQPQHF.

This chain connects TRBV14 to TRBJ1-1; D ambiguous. CDR1 and CDR2 from the germline V gene are SGHDN and FVKESK. With 5 bases removed from V and 6 bases from J, the gap between germline ends came to 16 bases. The CDR3 has 14 residues. The CDR3, as DNA: TGTGCCAGCAGCGCCCGGGTCGGCGGGGCTGAAGCTTTCTTT. This encodes CASSARVGGAEAFF.

This chain links TRBV4-1 with TRBJ2-7, with 12 bases aligning to TRBD1. CDR3 length: 15 amino acids. V was clipped by 3 bases and J by 7 bases; unmatched bases: 7. Germline CDR1 reads MGHRA; CDR2 reads YSYEKL. The CDR3 nucleotides are TGCGCCAGCAGCCACTCGGGACAGGGGGCTCAGGAGCAGTACTTC. Protein: CASSHSGQGAQEQYF.

This clone was seen once. This CDR3 reads CATSRAYGFWSREKLFF. In DNA, the CDR3 is TGTGCCACCAGCAGAGCTTACGGGTTCTGGTCTCGGGAAAAACTGTTTTTT. The chain uses TRBV15 and TRBJ1-4; no clear D. Germline CDR1 reads LNHNV; CDR2 reads YYDKDF (reference sequence). CDR3 length equals 17 residues. Trimming shortened V by 1 base and J by 8 bases, and 20 bases separated the two germline ends.

In regard to this clone: This sample includes further DNA sequences coding for the same CDR3. The gene calls are TRBV9 and TRBJ2-7; TRBD2 aligns across 9 bases. The V segment lost 0 bases and the J segment 3 bases; nucleotides outside the gene matches: 1. Per the germline V gene, CDR1 is SGDLS and CDR2 is YYNGEE. This CDR3 is 14 amino acids long. In nucleotides, the CDR3 is TGTGCCAGCAGCGTAGGTAGCGGGGGCTACGAGCAGTACTTC. Translated, it gives CASSVGSGGYEQYF. The entire variable domain, with the rest obtained from reference TRBV9 and TRBJ2-7, is as follows: DSGVTQTPKHLITATGQRVTLRCSPRSGDLSVYWYQQSLDQGLQFLIQYYNGEERAKGNILERFSAQQFPDLHSELNLSSLELGDSALYFCASSVGSGGYEQYFGPGTRLTVT.

The chain is built from TRBV11-2 and TRBJ2-1, with a weak D call TRBD2 (5 bases). Germline CDR1 reads SGHAT; CDR2 reads FQNNGV. CDR3 size: 14 residues. V shed 11 bases and J shed 5 bases, with 19 bases lying between them. As DNA, the CDR3 is TGTGCCGCTCGGAGAGGCCCCGGGGACAATGAGCAGTTCTTC. This sequence encodes CAARRGPGDNEQFF.

The V gene is TRBV7-3, the J gene TRBJ1-2; TRBD1 matches 8 bases. The CDR3 has 15 amino acids. Trimming cost V 0 bases and J 7 bases; bases outside gene matches: 7. Germline lookup yields CDR1 SGHTA and CDR2 FQGTGA. CDR3 in amino acids: CASSLTGQESSGYTF. CDR3 sequence (DNA): TGTGCCAGCAGCTTAACGGGACAGGAGTCAAGTGGCTACACCTTC.

The chain couples TRBV7-9 to TRBJ2-1, with TRBD1 matching 7 bases. J lost 2 bases, V lost 3 bases, and 10 bases had no gene match. The germline CDR1 and CDR2 sequences are SEHNR and FQNEAQ (reference sequence). The length of the CDR3 is 17 residues. DNA of the CDR3: TGTGCCAGCAGCTTTAAGGGCAGACAGGGACCCTACAATGAGCAGTTCTTC. Translation gives CASSFKGRQGPYNEQFF. Based on the CDR3 plus reference TRBV7-9 and TRBJ2-1, the full variable domain is DTGVSQNPRHKITKRGQNVTFRCDPISEHNRLYWYRQTLGQGPEFLTYFQNEAQLEKSRLLSDRFSAERPKGSFSTLEIQRTEQGDSAMYLCASSFKGRQGPYNEQFFGPGTRLTVL.

This rearrangement joins TRBV18 to TRBJ1-1, with D uncertain. The germline V gene has CDR1 KGHSH and CDR2 LQKENI. This CDR3 contains 13 residues. V was cut by 3 bases and J by 4 bases, with 9 bases left in between. CDR3 sequence reads: CASSPGGSTEAFF. The CDR3 DNA sequence: TGTGCCAGCTCACCCGGTGGTAGCACTGAAGCTTTCTTT.

This chain uses TRBV19 with TRBJ2-7; D may be TRBD2 (5 bases). The CDR3 extends over 16 amino acids. CDR1 LNHDA and CDR2 SQIVND come from the germline V gene (reference sequence). Trimming cost V 1 base and J 1 base, with 14 bases left between them. This CDR3 reads CASSIGLALKSYEQYF. Here the CDR3 DNA reads TGTGCCAGTAGTATAGGTTTAGCGCTGAAGTCCTACGAGCAGTACTTC. Full variable domain (missing parts from reference TRBV19 and TRBJ2-7): DGGITQSPKYLFRKEGQNVTLSCEQNLNHDAMYWYRQDPGQGLRLIYYSQIVNDFQKGDIAEGYSVSREKKESFPLTVTSAQKNPTAFYLCASSIGLALKSYEQYFGPGTRLTVT.

The gene calls are TRBV27 and TRBJ1-3; D possibly corresponds to TRBD1 (6 bases). Germline values: CDR1 MNHEY, CDR2 SMNVEV (reference sequence). The CDR3 is 13 amino acids. V gave up 5 bases and J gave up 4 bases, with 9 bases separating them. The CDR3 DNA reads TGTGCCAGCAGTCACGACAGGGGAAACACCATATATTTT. It yields the protein CASSHDRGNTIYF.

The V and J genes are TRBV5-4 and TRBJ2-7; 7 nucleotides match TRBD2. Trimming removed 2 bases from V and 3 bases from J; junction bases left unmatched: 14. Germline V CDR1 and CDR2: SGHNT, YYREEE (reference sequence). This CDR3 is 17 amino acids long. CDR3 bases: TGTGCCAGCAGCTTTTGGAGGGCGGGAGCGATTAACTACGAGCAGTACTTC. It yields the protein CASSFWRAGAINYEQYF.

J is TRBJ2-1 and V is TRBV20-1; D call uncertain. The CDR3 extends over 11 amino acids. Germline V gene lookup returns CDR1 DFQATT and CDR2 SNEGSKA (reference sequence). Trimming removed 6 bases from V and 6 bases from J, with 9 bases in between. In nucleotides, the CDR3 is TGCAGTGCCCCTTTCGCCAATGAGCAGTTCTTC. This translates into CSAPFANEQFF.